These 32 T cell receptor beta chains were all obtained from the same sample, sequenced in a study of cytomegalovirus exposure and HLA in healthy donors. Assay: immunoSEQ multiplex PCR; the TCRdb copy retains only in-frame clones and omits some. The sample contains 200,000 to 250,000 clones, 65% to 85% of which appear only once. Sequencing was performed on PBMCs. The receptors here all came from a young woman in good health and CMV-seropositive.

For this clone: Other DNA sequences in this sample translate to the same CDR3. V and J are TRBV6-5 and TRBJ2-7, with 11 bases that match TRBD1. CDR3 length: 15 amino acids. Germline V CDR1 and CDR2: MNHEY, SVGAGI. V dropped 0 bases and J dropped 4; count of bases not matched to a gene: 2. The CDR3 sequence is CASSYSGTGGYEQYF. CDR3 DNA sequence: TGTGCCAGCAGTTACTCTGGGACAGGGGGTTACGAGCAGTACTTC.

This chain uses TRBV7-2 with TRBJ1-5, with D possibly TRBD1 on 6 matching bases. The CDR3 is made up of 15 amino acids. The germline V and J ends were trimmed by 0 bases and 7 bases, with 13 bases remaining between them. Germline V lookup: CDR1 SGHTA, CDR2 FQGNSA. CDR3 loop: CASSLALEQGQPQHF. The CDR3 coding sequence is TGTGCCAGCAGCTTAGCTTTGGAACAGGGACAGCCCCAGCATTTT.

The chain joins TRBV6-1 to TRBJ2-7; 7 nucleotides align to TRBD2. This CDR3 has 13 residues. Germline assignment: CDR1 MNHNS and CDR2 SASEGT. J lost 2 bases, V lost 11 bases, and 9 bases had no gene match. This chain's CDR3 is CASGREIAYEQYF. DNA for the CDR3: TGTGCCTCAGGGAGGGAGATCGCCTACGAGCAGTACTTC.

The chain combines TRBV27 with TRBJ2-7; 10 bases are a match to TRBD2. The germline V gene encodes CDR1 MNHEY and CDR2 SMNVEV (reference sequence). With 5 bases clipped from V and 4 bases from J, the junction kept 11 bases outside the gene matches. This CDR3 is 16 amino acids long. The DNA for the CDR3 is TGTGCCAGCAGTCTATTAGCGGGAGGTGAACCTTACGAGCAGTACTTC. It yields the protein CASSLLAGGEPYEQYF.

This clone was seen more than once but under ten times. The chain links TRBV10-2 to TRBJ2-7; 8 bases align to TRBD2. Germline CDR1 reads WSHSY; CDR2 reads SAAADI. The length of the CDR3 is 14 residues. The ends lost 3 bases at V and 3 bases at J; junction bases unmatched: 4. CDR3 nucleotides: TGCGCCAGCAGTGAAAGCGGGAGTTTCTACGAGCAGTACTTC. Translating it yields CASSESGSFYEQYF.

This chain links TRBV30 with TRBJ2-1; 8 bases align to TRBD1. Germline-derived CDR1 and CDR2 are GTSNPN and SVGIG (reference sequence). This CDR3 has 18 amino acids. The ends lost 2 bases at V and 3 bases at J; junction bases unmatched: 15. This CDR3 is CAWSFPGTGLMGYNEQFF. The CDR3 region has the DNA TGTGCCTGGAGTTTCCCCGGGACAGGCTTGATGGGCTACAATGAGCAGTTCTTC. Drawing the rest from reference TRBV30 and TRBJ2-1, the complete variable domain is SQTIHQWPATLVQPVGSPLSLECTVEGTSNPNLYWYRQAAGRGLQLLFYSVGIGQISSEVPQNLSASRPQDRQFILSSKKLLLSDSGFYLCAWSFPGTGLMGYNEQFFGPGTRLTVL.

The chain is built from TRBV7-3 and TRBJ2-6; D remains ambiguous. V was clipped by 8 bases and J by 0 bases, with 8 bases between them. This CDR3 spans 14 amino acids. Germline assignment: CDR1 SGHTA and CDR2 FQGTGA. CDR3 sequence (DNA): TGTGCCAGCCGTGCTAGCTCTGGGGCCAACGTCCTGACTTTC. Encoded protein: CASRASSGANVLTF.

The rearrangement joins TRBV28 to TRBJ1-1; D is possibly TRBD1 (6 bases). Germline V gene lookup returns CDR1 MDHEN and CDR2 SYDVKM. The V gene lost 5 bases and the J gene lost 5 bases, with 24 bases spanning the gap. The CDR3 is 17 residues long. The CDR3 sequence: CASSVLRDTIVGTEAFF. The CDR3, as DNA: TGTGCCAGCAGTGTTCTCCGGGACACCATAGTAGGGACTGAAGCTTTCTTT.

The chain couples TRBV20-1 to TRBJ2-7; D remains ambiguous. The CDR3 contains 10 residues. The V gene's germline CDR1 is DFQATT and CDR2 SNEGSKA (reference sequence). V was shortened by 7 bases and J by 7 bases, with 11 bases between the two germline ends. The CDR3 sequence: CSVQDVEQYF. DNA for the CDR3: TGCAGTGTTCAGGATGTGGAGCAGTACTTC.

The gene calls are TRBV7-6 and TRBJ2-1; tentative D call: TRBD2 (6 bases). This CDR3 is 14 amino acids long. The V end lost 1 base, the J end lost 5 bases, and 9 bases lay between the germline ends. Germline V gene sequence: CDR1 SGHVS, CDR2 FNYEAQ. The CDR3 coding sequence is TGTGCCAGCAGCTTAGGTGGAGGGAACAATGAGCAGTTCTTC. Amino acid sequence: CASSLGGGNNEQFF.

V usage is TRBV25-1 and J usage is TRBJ1-1; 7 bases are a match to TRBD1. J was trimmed by 2 bases and V by 2 bases; bases with no gene match: 8. The germline CDR1 and CDR2 sequences are MGHDK and SYGVNS. This CDR3 spans 16 amino acids. The CDR3 nucleotides are TGTGCCAGCAGTGAAGCCCAGGGGGGGTTCAACACTGAAGCTTTCTTT. Protein: CASSEAQGGFNTEAFF.

The chain is built from TRBV6-5 and TRBJ1-1, with 8 bases identical to TRBD1. Trimming took 0 bases from V and 8 from J; bases not matched to a gene: 8. The CDR3 has 15 amino acids. Germline V gene sequence: CDR1 MNHEY, CDR2 SVGAGI. CDR3 nucleotide sequence: TGTGCCAGCAGTTACTCGATTGGTGGGACAGGAGAAGCTTTCTTT. Translating gives CASSYSIGGTGEAFF.

The V call is TRBV10-3, the J call TRBJ2-3; perhaps TRBD1 as D (5 bases). Trimming pared 4 bases from V and 5 bases from J, leaving 10 bases between. CDR3 length equals 13 residues. The V gene's germline CDR1 is ENHRY and CDR2 SYGVKD. The CDR3 sequence is CAISAGFRDTQYF. CDR3 nucleotide sequence: TGTGCCATCAGTGCAGGGTTTAGAGATACGCAGTATTTT.

The CDR3 DNA is TGTGCCAGCAGCTTAATAGCGGGCCCGGCCCACGAGCAGTACTTC. Translating it yields CASSLIAGPAHEQYF. The chain has TRBV11-2 and TRBJ2-7; 7 bases agree with TRBD2. Unmatched junction bases numbered 9, after V lost 2 bases and J lost 5 bases. From germline, CDR1 is SGHAT and CDR2 FQNNGV. The length of the CDR3 is 15 residues.

The J gene is TRBJ2-5, the V gene TRBV6-1, with a tentative D call TRBD1 (5 bases). The V end lost 0 bases, the J end lost 2 bases, and 10 bases lay between the germline ends. The CDR3 totals 15 residues. From germline, CDR1 is MNHNS and CDR2 SASEGT. The CDR3 here is CASSEAVGAQETQYF. The DNA for the CDR3 is TGTGCCAGCAGTGAAGCGGTAGGGGCGCAAGAGACCCAGTACTTC.

This sequence joins TRBV6-5 and TRBJ1-2, with D perhaps matching TRBD1 (6 bases). CDR3 length equals 12 residues. Trimming stripped 5 bases from V and 8 bases from J, with 12 bases between. Germline assignment: CDR1 MNHEY and CDR2 SVGAGI. The CDR3 DNA is TGTGCCAGCAGTCAGGGGACGGGGGGCTACACCTTC. It codes for CASSQGTGGYTF.

The chain links TRBV29-1 to TRBJ2-1; 9 bases agree with TRBD2. From germline, CDR1 is SQVTM and CDR2 ANQGSEA. V lost 4 bases to trimming and J lost 4 bases; unmatched junction nucleotides: 5. The CDR3 is made up of 14 amino acids. CDR3 nucleotide sequence: TGCAGCGTTGGGACTAGCGTGTATTACAATGAGCAGTTCTTC. This encodes CSVGTSVYYNEQFF.

The CDR3 DNA is TGCGCCAGCAGCTTGGTAGCGGGAGGGCCGACAGATACGCAGTATTTT. Amino acid sequence: CASSLVAGGPTDTQYF. The V and J genes are TRBV5-1 and TRBJ2-3, with 11 bases that match TRBD2. Germline-derived CDR1 and CDR2 are SGHRS and YFSETQ. The V gene end was trimmed by 0 bases and the J gene end by 3 bases; junction bases not matched to a gene: 3. The CDR3 sequence is 16 residues long.

The chain combines TRBV11-1 with TRBJ2-7; 7 nucleotides agree with TRBD1. V was pared by 1 base and J by 2 bases, with 2 bases of the junction left unmatched. This CDR3 contains 14 residues. Looked up from germline, CDR1 is SGHAT and CDR2 is FQDESV (reference sequence). The CDR3 DNA sequence: TGTGCCAGCAGCTTAGGACAGGGAACCTACGAGCAGTACTTC. Its protein product is CASSLGQGTYEQYF.

V usage is TRBV5-1 and J usage is TRBJ1-2; D possibly corresponds to TRBD1 (6 bases). The CDR3 runs to 13 residues. The germline gives CDR1 SGHRS, CDR2 YFSETQ. V shed 4 bases and J shed 10 bases, with 17 bases lying between them. CDR3 amino acids: CASSPIETGTYTF. The CDR3 DNA reads TGCGCCAGCAGCCCGATAGAGACAGGAACCTACACCTTC.

The gene calls are TRBV27 and TRBJ1-5; weak D call: TRBD1 (5 bases). The germline V and J ends were trimmed by 5 bases and 0 bases, with 8 bases remaining between them. The CDR3 contains 14 residues. From germline, CDR1 is MNHEY and CDR2 SMNVEV (reference sequence). The CDR3 DNA is TGTGCCAGCAGTCAGGGAATTAGCAATCAGCCCCAGCATTTT. Encoded protein: CASSQGISNQPQHF.

This clone was detected only a few times. The rearrangement joins TRBV29-1 to TRBJ2-7; D remains ambiguous. Germline lookup yields CDR1 SQVTM and CDR2 ANQGSEA. The CDR3 sequence is 12 residues long. V was pared by 5 bases and J by 4 bases, with 12 bases between. The DNA for the CDR3 is TGCAGCGTTAAGTCGGACCAATACGAGCAGTACTTC. It encodes CSVKSDQYEQYF.

The chain couples TRBV2 to TRBJ1-2; D unclear. The CDR3 length is 13 residues. Germline V gene sequence: CDR1 SNHLY, CDR2 FYNNEI. The germline V and J ends were trimmed by 6 bases and 8 bases, with 16 bases remaining between them. CDR3 region: CASSLILLRGYTF. Written as DNA, the CDR3 is TGTGCCAGCAGCCTGATCCTCCTGCGGGGCTACACCTTC.

To note about this clone: The DNA is left out, because the CDR3 cannot be placed on it with certainty; the CDR3 is given as TCRdb lists it. V usage is TRBV21-1 and J usage is TRBJ2-3; no DNA check was done on the table's D call, TRBD2. TRBV21-1 counts as a pseudogene. The CDR3 is 19 amino acids long, termini counted. CDR3: CASSYTCRGDPRLPDTQYF.

The gene calls are TRBV28 and TRBJ1-2; D is perhaps TRBD1 (5 bases). CDR3 length equals 14 residues. The V gene's germline CDR1 is MDHEN and CDR2 SYDVKM. Trimming took 6 bases from V and 8 from J, leaving 19 bases between them. CDR3 sequence (DNA): TGTGCCAGCAGCCCTCCCAGGTCCCAGGGAGGCTACACCTTC. Its translation: CASSPPRSQGGYTF.

The sample holds one count of this clone. The chain has TRBV29-1 and TRBJ1-5; the D is unclear. V gave up 4 bases and J gave up 2 bases, with 9 bases separating them. Germline lookup yields CDR1 SQVTM and CDR2 ANQGSEA. This CDR3 comprises 13 residues. As DNA, the CDR3 is TGCAGCGTTGTGAGCGAGGGCAATCAGCCCCAGCATTTT. Encoded protein: CSVVSEGNQPQHF.

The V call is TRBV5-4, the J call TRBJ2-7; D gene unclear. Germline CDR1 and CDR2: SGHNT and YYREEE (reference sequence). V was trimmed by 2 bases and J by 2 bases, leaving 11 bases between them. This CDR3 is built from 14 residues. CDR3 amino acids: CASSFFIRPYEQYF. The DNA for the CDR3 is TGTGCCAGCAGCTTTTTTATCAGACCCTACGAGCAGTACTTC.

The V gene is TRBV29-1, the J gene TRBJ2-1; no clear D. V lost 5 bases to trimming and J lost 0 bases, with 8 bases between them. CDR1 SQVTM and CDR2 ANQGSEA come from the germline V gene. The CDR3 is made up of 13 amino acids. The CDR3 nucleotides are TGCAGCGTTAGCGAATCCTCCTACAATGAGCAGTTCTTC. Translation: CSVSESSYNEQFF.

The chain combines TRBV11-2 with TRBJ1-4, with 8 nucleotides matching TRBD1. The germline gives CDR1 SGHAT, CDR2 FQNNGV. V was pared by 5 bases and J by 6 bases, with 17 bases of the junction left unmatched. This CDR3 has 18 residues. This CDR3 reads CASSRVGQGVRVDEKLFF. In DNA, the CDR3 is TGTGCCAGCAGCCGCGTAGGACAGGGCGTTCGGGTAGATGAAAAACTGTTTTTT.

The chain recombines TRBV20-1 with TRBJ2-7; D gene uncertain. The CDR3 runs to 11 residues. The ends were cut back, 5 bases at V and 5 bases at J, with 10 bases in the middle. Per the germline V gene, CDR1 is DFQATT and CDR2 is SNEGSKA (reference sequence). The CDR3 region is CSALQTHEQYF. CDR3 bases: TGCAGTGCTCTCCAGACCCACGAGCAGTACTTC.

This clone was seen only once. V usage is TRBV5-4 and J usage is TRBJ2-7; tentatively, D is TRBD1 (6 bases). CDR3 length: 15 amino acids. V lost 4 bases, J lost 3 bases, and 17 bases lay in between. In germline, CDR1 is SGHNT, CDR2 YYREEE (reference sequence). The CDR3 region has the DNA TGTGCCAGCAGCCGAGACAGGTCGCTAAGCTACGAGCAGTACTTC. It codes for CASSRDRSLSYEQYF.

Only a few counts were recorded for this clone. The rearrangement joins TRBV7-2 to TRBJ1-2, with 7 bases aligning to TRBD1. The CDR3 is made up of 14 amino acids. With 4 bases clipped from V and 4 bases from J, the junction kept 6 bases outside the gene matches. From germline, CDR1 is SGHTA and CDR2 FQGNSA. CDR3 coding DNA: TGTGCCAGCAGCTCGAAGACAGGGAGCTATGGCTACACCTTC. This gives the protein CASSSKTGSYGYTF. Full variable domain (remainder filled in from reference TRBV7-2 and TRBJ1-2): GAGVSQSPSNKVTEKGKDVELRCDPISGHTALYWYRQSLGQGLEFLIYFQGNSAPDKSGLPSDRFSAERTGGSVSTLTIQRTQQEDSAVYLCASSSKTGSYGYTFGSGTRLTVV.